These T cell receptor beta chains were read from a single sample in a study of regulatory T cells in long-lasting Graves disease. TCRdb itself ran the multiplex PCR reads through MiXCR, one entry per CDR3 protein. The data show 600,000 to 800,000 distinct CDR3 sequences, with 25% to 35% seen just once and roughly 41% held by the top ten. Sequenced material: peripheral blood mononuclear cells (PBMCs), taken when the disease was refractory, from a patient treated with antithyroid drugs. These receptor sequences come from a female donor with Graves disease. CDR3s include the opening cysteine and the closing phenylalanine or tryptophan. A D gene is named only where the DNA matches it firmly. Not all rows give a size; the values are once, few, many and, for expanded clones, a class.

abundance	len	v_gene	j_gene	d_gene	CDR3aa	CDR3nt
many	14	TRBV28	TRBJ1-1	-	CASSLGQGHTEAFF	TGTGCCAGCAGTTTAGGGCAGGGACACACTGAAGCTTTCTTT
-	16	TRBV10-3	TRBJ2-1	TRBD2	CAISERTSGRLNEQFF	TGTGCCATCAGTGAGAGGACTAGCGGGAGACTGAATGAGCAGTTCTTC
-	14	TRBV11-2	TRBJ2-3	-	CASSIGSSTDTQYF	TGTGCCAGCAGCATTGGGAGTAGCACAGATACGCAGTATTTT
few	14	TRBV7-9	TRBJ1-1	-	CASSSTETNTEAFF	TGTGCCAGCAGCTCCACAGAGACGAACACTGAAGCTTTCTTT
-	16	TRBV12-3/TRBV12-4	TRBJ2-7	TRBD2	CASSLVLSGRAYEQYF	TGTGCCAGCAGTTTAGTCCTTAGCGGGAGGGCCTACGAGCAGTACTTC
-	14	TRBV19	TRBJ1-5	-	CASSIGGVGQPQHF	TGTGCCAGTAGTATAGGGGGAGTCGGCCAGCCCCAGCATTTT
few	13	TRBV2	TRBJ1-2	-	CASQELLPPGYTF	TGTGCCAGCCAGGAATTACTCCCACCGGGCTACACCTTC
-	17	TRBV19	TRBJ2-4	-	CASSTLQGRSAKNIQYF	TGTGCCAGTAGTACACTACAGGGGAGGTCAGCCAAAAACATTCAGTACTTC
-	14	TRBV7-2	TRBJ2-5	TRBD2	CASSPHGGEETQYF	TGTGCCAGCAGCCCCCATGGGGGGGAAGAGACCCAGTACTTC
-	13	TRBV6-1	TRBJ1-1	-	CASSSTLGTEAFF	TGTGCCAGCAGTAGTACTCTCGGGACTGAAGCTTTCTTT
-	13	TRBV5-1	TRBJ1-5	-	CASSLQGLEPQHF	TGCGCCAGCAGCTTACAGGGTTTAGAGCCCCAGCATTTT